The clone carrying this T cell receptor beta chain was detected only once. Germline CDR1 is LNHDA and CDR2 is SQIVND (reference sequence). The trim removed 7 bases at V and 4 bases at J, leaving 5 bases unmatched. There are 15 residues in the CDR3. In the original processing: Amplifying reference gene primers gave estimates of nucleated cell counts. Some clones are missing from TCRdb's copy, which holds only in-frame ones; the method was immunoSEQ multiplex PCR. V, J and clone size reflect that table, while D and trimming were determined from the DNA. This sample has about 220,000 clones; roughly 87% occur once, and the top ten carry over 1.5%. The sample comes from a study of blood T cell repertoires in COVID-19. Across the whole study: The United States, Italy and Spain provided the acute and convalescent COVID-19 samples. The cDNA or gDNA used as material had been derived from T cells, B-cell-depleted T cells, or PBMCs.

This sequence joins TRBV19 and TRBJ2-2; 11 bases map to TRBD1. The sequenced sample consisted of peripheral blood. This clonotype originated in a man in his forties or fifties with active or convalescent COVID-19. CDR3 nucleotides: TGTGCCAGTATGGGACAGGGGGTTTCCACCGGGGAGCTGTTTTTT. It encodes CASMGQGVSTGELFF.